This is a list of T cell receptor beta chains from one sample in a study of cytomegalovirus exposure and HLA in healthy donors. This table comes from immunoSEQ multiplex PCR, and its TCRdb copy is limited to in-frame clones, with some not included. Here the sample spans under 200,000 clones, roughly 80% being singletons. The material sequenced was PBMCs. These receptors were obtained from a female donor in good health and CMV-seronegative. The CDR3 runs from the conserved cysteine through the conserved F or W. The D gene is left open where the match is weak. Part of the rows lack a size; the others show once, few, many or a class for expanded clones.

d_gene: TRBD1; abundance: NA; v_gene: TRBV18; j_gene: TRBJ2-7; CDR3aa: CASSPGDRVGYEQYF; CDR3nt: TGTGCCAGCTCACCGGGAGACAGGGTGGGCTACGAGCAGTACTTC
d_gene: NA; abundance: NA; v_gene: TRBV27; j_gene: TRBJ2-5; CDR3aa: CASSFIAPGQFETQYF; CDR3nt: TGTGCCAGCAGTTTCATAGCCCCGGGACAATTCGAGACCCAGTACTTC
d_gene: NA; abundance: NA; v_gene: TRBV19; j_gene: TRBJ2-4; CDR3aa: CASSIGGGGENIQYF; CDR3nt: TGTGCCAGTAGTATAGGGGGAGGGGGGGAAAACATTCAGTACTTC
d_gene: NA; abundance: NA; v_gene: TRBV5-1; j_gene: TRBJ2-2; CDR3aa: CASRTTGELFF; CDR3nt: TGCGCCAGCAGGACAACCGGGGAGCTGTTTTTT
d_gene: TRBD2; abundance: NA; v_gene: TRBV19; j_gene: TRBJ2-5; CDR3aa: CASSIEAGGQDFRQETQYF; CDR3nt: TGTGCCAGTAGTATAGAAGCGGGGGGGCAAGATTTTAGGCAAGAGACCCAGTACTTC
d_gene: TRBD2; abundance: NA; v_gene: TRBV7-3; j_gene: TRBJ2-7; CDR3aa: CASSPQSGGLYEQYF; CDR3nt: TGTGCCAGCAGCCCACAAAGCGGGGGGCTCTACGAGCAGTACTTC
d_gene: NA; abundance: NA; v_gene: TRBV5-4; j_gene: TRBJ2-4; CDR3aa: CASSSGGLAKNIQYF; CDR3nt: TGTGCCAGCAGCTCCGGAGGGCTAGCCAAAAACATTCAGTACTTC
d_gene: NA; abundance: few; v_gene: TRBV5-4; j_gene: TRBJ2-4; CDR3aa: CASSLWGRKNIQYF; CDR3nt: TGTGCCAGCAGCTTGTGGGGGCGAAAAAACATTCAGTACTTC
d_gene: NA; abundance: NA; v_gene: TRBV28; j_gene: TRBJ1-5; CDR3aa: CASSSGAGSNQPQHF; CDR3nt: TGTGCCAGCAGTTCGGGTGCGGGTAGCAATCAGCCCCAGCATTTT
d_gene: TRBD2; abundance: NA; v_gene: TRBV19; j_gene: TRBJ2-3; CDR3aa: CASSSQVGGRVTDTQYF; CDR3nt: TGTGCCAGTAGTTCCCAGGTTGGCGGGAGGGTCACAGATACGCAGTATTTT
d_gene: NA; abundance: NA; v_gene: TRBV28; j_gene: TRBJ1-1; CDR3aa: CASSFPGWGNTEAFF; CDR3nt: TGTGCCAGCAGTTTCCCAGGGTGGGGAAACACTGAAGCTTTCTTT
d_gene: NA; abundance: NA; v_gene: TRBV20-1; j_gene: TRBJ1-1; CDR3aa: CSADRNTEAFF; CDR3nt: TGCAGTGCCGACAGGAACACTGAAGCTTTCTTT
d_gene: NA; abundance: NA; v_gene: TRBV4-3; j_gene: TRBJ1-1; CDR3aa: CASSQVETGDTEAFF; CDR3nt: TGCGCCAGCAGCCAAGTCGAGACGGGGGACACTGAAGCTTTCTTT
d_gene: NA; abundance: NA; v_gene: TRBV30; j_gene: TRBJ2-5; CDR3aa: CAWSAHRGLETQYF; CDR3nt: TGTGCCTGGAGTGCCCACAGGGGACTGGAGACCCAGTACTTC
d_gene: TRBD1; abundance: NA; v_gene: TRBV9; j_gene: TRBJ1-5; CDR3aa: CASSVGGQINQPQHF; CDR3nt: TGTGCCAGCAGCGTAGGGGGACAGATCAATCAGCCCCAGCATTTT
d_gene: TRBD2; abundance: once; v_gene: TRBV4-1; j_gene: TRBJ2-7; CDR3aa: CASSQGLAGGYEQYF; CDR3nt: TGCGCCAGCAGCCAAGGACTAGCGGGAGGCTACGAGCAGTACTTC
d_gene: TRBD2; abundance: NA; v_gene: TRBV19; j_gene: TRBJ2-7; CDR3aa: CASSHTSGTYEQYF; CDR3nt: TGTGCCAGTAGTCACACTAGCGGGACGTACGAGCAGTACTTC
d_gene: TRBD1; abundance: NA; v_gene: TRBV4-2; j_gene: TRBJ1-4; CDR3aa: CASSFPGTDEKLFF; CDR3nt: TGTGCCAGCAGCTTCCCCGGGACAGATGAAAAACTGTTTTTT
d_gene: NA; abundance: NA; v_gene: TRBV6-4; j_gene: TRBJ2-3; CDR3aa: CASSDLGVDTQYF; CDR3nt: TGTGCCAGCAGTGACTTGGGCGTAGATACGCAGTATTTT
d_gene: NA; abundance: few; v_gene: TRBV27; j_gene: TRBJ2-7; CDR3aa: CASSLGTTYEQYF; CDR3nt: TGTGCCAGCAGCTTAGGAACTACCTACGAGCAGTACTTC
d_gene: NA; abundance: NA; v_gene: TRBV5-1; j_gene: TRBJ2-7; CDR3aa: CASSLARTTAGLEQYF; CDR3nt: TGCGCCAGCAGCTTGGCGAGGACAACTGCGGGGCTCGAGCAGTACTTC
d_gene: NA; abundance: once; v_gene: TRBV19; j_gene: TRBJ1-2; CDR3aa: CASSMGGSGYTF; CDR3nt: TGTGCCAGTAGTATGGGGGGATCTGGCTACACCTTC
d_gene: TRBD1; abundance: once; v_gene: TRBV4-3; j_gene: TRBJ1-2; CDR3aa: CASSQAITGGSMGGYTF; CDR3nt: TGCGCCAGCAGCCAAGCGATAACAGGGGGCTCAATGGGAGGCTACACCTTC
d_gene: NA; abundance: NA; v_gene: TRBV5-1; j_gene: TRBJ2-3; CDR3aa: CASSLGGDTDTQYF; CDR3nt: TGCGCCAGCAGCTTGGGGGGGGACACAGATACGCAGTATTTT
d_gene: TRBD1; abundance: few; v_gene: TRBV11-2; j_gene: TRBJ2-7; CDR3aa: CASRSDRDAYEQYF; CDR3nt: TGTGCCAGCCGTTCCGACAGGGATGCCTACGAGCAGTACTTC
d_gene: NA; abundance: NA; v_gene: TRBV30; j_gene: TRBJ1-1; CDR3aa: CAWSDAPTNTEAFF; CDR3nt: TGTGCCTGGAGTGACGCCCCTACGAACACTGAAGCTTTCTTT
d_gene: NA; abundance: few; v_gene: TRBV28; j_gene: TRBJ2-7; CDR3aa: CASSISTGLGAYEQYF; CDR3nt: TGTGCCAGCAGTATATCAACAGGGCTCGGGGCCTACGAGCAGTACTTC
d_gene: NA; abundance: NA; v_gene: TRBV7-3; j_gene: TRBJ1-4; CDR3aa: CASSFAEGEKLFF; CDR3nt: TGTGCCAGCAGCTTCGCGGAGGGAGAAAAACTGTTTTTT
d_gene: TRBD1; abundance: NA; v_gene: TRBV18; j_gene: TRBJ2-7; CDR3aa: CASSRTGELVEQYF; CDR3nt: TGTGCCAGCTCCCGGACAGGGGAGTTGGTCGAGCAGTACTTC
d_gene: NA; abundance: NA; v_gene: TRBV5-5; j_gene: TRBJ2-2; CDR3aa: CASSLGAGTGELFF; CDR3nt: TGTGCCAGCAGCTTGGGTGCGGGGACCGGGGAGCTGTTTTTT
d_gene: NA; abundance: NA; v_gene: TRBV19; j_gene: TRBJ1-5; CDR3aa: CASSIGTSGNQPQHF; CDR3nt: TGTGCCAGTAGTATAGGTACGTCAGGCAATCAGCCCCAGCATTTT
d_gene: NA; abundance: NA; v_gene: TRBV2; j_gene: TRBJ1-6; CDR3aa: CASSVTDIYNSPLHF; CDR3nt: TGTGCCAGCAGCGTGACAGATATCTATAATTCACCCCTCCACTTT
d_gene: TRBD2; abundance: NA; v_gene: TRBV30; j_gene: TRBJ2-2; CDR3aa: CAWIERGPTGELFF; CDR3nt: TGTGCCTGGATAGAGCGGGGGCCCACCGGGGAGCTGTTTTTT
d_gene: TRBD1; abundance: NA; v_gene: TRBV10-3; j_gene: TRBJ2-3; CDR3aa: CAISAPGQGPTDTQYF; CDR3nt: TGTGCCATCAGTGCTCCGGGACAGGGGCCGACAGATACGCAGTATTTT
d_gene: TRBD2; abundance: NA; v_gene: TRBV5-1; j_gene: TRBJ2-1; CDR3aa: CASSSSSGSYNEQFF; CDR3nt: TGCGCCAGCAGCTCCAGTAGCGGGAGTTACAATGAGCAGTTCTTC
d_gene: NA; abundance: NA; v_gene: TRBV7-2; j_gene: TRBJ2-5; CDR3aa: CASSRGMGETQYF; CDR3nt: TGTGCCAGCAGCCGAGGGATGGGCGAGACCCAGTACTTC
d_gene: NA; abundance: NA; v_gene: TRBV10-3; j_gene: TRBJ1-1; CDR3aa: CAIKGQGRVNTEAFF; CDR3nt: TGTGCCATCAAGGGCCAGGGCAGGGTGAACACTGAAGCTTTCTTT
d_gene: NA; abundance: NA; v_gene: TRBV18; j_gene: TRBJ1-2; CDR3aa: CASSPRGNREQGYTF; CDR3nt: TGTGCCAGCTCACCAAGGGGGAACAGGGAGCAAGGCTACACCTTC
d_gene: NA; abundance: NA; v_gene: TRBV5-5; j_gene: TRBJ1-2; CDR3aa: CASSFVGDGYTF; CDR3nt: TGTGCCAGCAGCTTTGTCGGGGATGGCTACACCTTC
d_gene: TRBD1; abundance: few; v_gene: TRBV27; j_gene: TRBJ2-5; CDR3aa: CASSRQGFGLLKTQYF; CDR3nt: TGTGCCAGCAGTCGACAGGGGTTTGGGTTACTGAAGACCCAGTACTTC
d_gene: NA; abundance: few; v_gene: TRBV7-2; j_gene: TRBJ2-4; CDR3aa: CASSLVEDIQYF; CDR3nt: TGTGCCAGCAGCTTAGTAGAGGACATTCAGTACTTC